The T cell receptor beta chain described here comes from a study of Ad26.COV2.S vaccination and SARS-CoV-2 variants. Regarding treatment: some 20 received Ad26.COV2.S at low or high dose, single or two shots; about five received placebo; per-sample allocation not given. Vaccine and placebo recipients were sampled on day 63 after the first injection. The CDR3 runs 15 residues. Deletions cut 2 bases from V and 0 bases from J, with 11 bases between. The germline V gene has CDR1 KGHSH and CDR2 LQKENI. This table comes from immunoSEQ multiplex PCR, and its TCRdb copy is limited to in-frame clones, with some not included. The table lists 200,000 to 300,000 clones, roughly 90% of them singletons.

This TCR was recovered from a person aged 18-60 years who received the Ad26.COV2.S COVID-19 vaccine or a placebo. Sequenced here: peripheral blood, sampled in a trial of Ad26.COV2.S vaccine versus placebo. V is TRBV18 and J is TRBJ2-7; D is perhaps TRBD1 (5 bases). In DNA, the CDR3 is TGTGCCAGCTCACCAGGGGCAGGGAACTCCTACGAGCAGTACTTC. Protein sequence: CASSPGAGNSYEQYF.